This TCR beta chain was captured by sequencing in a study of T-cell reconstitution after alpha-beta-depleted transplantation in children. Study-wide results and limits: The main origin of T-cell counts and diversity one year after transplant was newly produced T cells. Two months or so post-transplant, alpha-beta T cells reportedly derived from several hundred expanded graft clones. The origin of high day-60 TCRbeta diversity in some patients lay in surviving recipient T cells and thymic progenitors.

A TCRbeta library incorporating unique molecular identifiers was prepared. TCRdb fed the PCR reads into MiXCR, producing one record per CDR3 protein. The table includes 800,000 to 1,000,000 distinct CDR3 sequences, roughly 29% detected once. V was clipped by 5 bases and J by 7 bases; unmatched bases: 11. The germline CDR1 and CDR2 sequences are SEHNR and FQNEAQ (reference sequence). CDR3 size: 16 residues. This clonotype was detected a few times. What it binds is not known. The starting material was PBMCs, mostly from graft donor cells, obtained 360 days after TCRalphabeta/CD19-depleted stem cell transplant. This sequence originates from a boy under three years old who had a stem cell transplant for SCID, so the T cells may come from the graft donor. The chain links TRBV7-9 to TRBJ2-1, with 10 bases that match TRBD2. The CDR3 here is CASSPGSSGGDNEQFF. The CDR3 nucleotides read TGTGCCAGCAGCCCCGGGTCTAGCGGGGGTGATAATGAGCAGTTCTTC.